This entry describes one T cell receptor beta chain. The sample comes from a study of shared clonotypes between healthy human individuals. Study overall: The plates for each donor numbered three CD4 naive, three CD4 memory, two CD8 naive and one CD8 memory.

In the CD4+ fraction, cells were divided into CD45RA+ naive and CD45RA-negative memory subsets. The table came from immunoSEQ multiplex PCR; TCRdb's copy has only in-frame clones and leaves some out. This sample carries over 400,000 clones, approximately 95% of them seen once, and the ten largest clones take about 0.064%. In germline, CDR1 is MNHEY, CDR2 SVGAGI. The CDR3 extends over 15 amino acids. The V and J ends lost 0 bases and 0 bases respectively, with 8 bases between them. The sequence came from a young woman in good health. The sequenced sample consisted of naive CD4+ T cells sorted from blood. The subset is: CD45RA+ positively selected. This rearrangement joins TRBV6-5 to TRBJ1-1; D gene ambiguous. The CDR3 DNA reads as TGTGCCAGCAGTTACTCGAAAAATCTGAACACTGAAGCTTTCTTT. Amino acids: CASSYSKNLNTEAFF.